Listed below are T cell receptor beta chains from one sample, sequenced in a study of cytomegalovirus exposure and HLA in healthy donors. Method: immunoSEQ multiplex PCR; TCRdb's copy keeps in-frame clones and lacks some. The data hold 95,000 to 100,000 clones, with roughly a tenth observed a single time. Material: PBMCs. Receptor source: a middle-aged man in good health and CMV-seropositive. Both conserved end residues are part of each CDR3. Fields, in order: D gene, J gene, V gene, clone size, CDR3 DNA, CDR3 protein. D genes are given only for firm matches. A row's size may be missing; if present it is once, few, many or a size class.

TRBD1 | TRBJ2-1 | TRBV27 | few | TGTGCCAGCAGTTTGAGGGACAGGGTGGGCAATGAGCAGTTCTTC | CASSLRDRVGNEQFF
NA | TRBJ1-2 | TRBV7-9 | few | TGTGCCAGCAGCTTAGCCTGGGACTCCAACCTGCCCTATGGCTACACCTTC | CASSLAWDSNLPYGYTF
NA | TRBJ1-1 | TRBV2 | few | TGTGCCAGCAGTGAACGAACCAGAAACACTGAAGCTTTCTTT | CASSERTRNTEAFF
NA | TRBJ2-3 | TRBV27 | few | TGTGCCAGCTGGCGGCTCACAGATACGCAGTATTTT | CASWRLTDTQYF
TRBD1 | TRBJ1-1 | TRBV11-2 | few | TGTGCCAGCAGCTTGATGGGACAGGGGATCGGTGAAGCTTTCTTT | CASSLMGQGIGEAFF
NA | TRBJ2-3 | TRBV7-8 | few | TGTGCCAGCAGCTTAGATAACGACAGGTTCACAGATACGCAGTATTTT | CASSLDNDRFTDTQYF
NA | TRBJ1-2 | TRBV6-1 | few | TGTGCCAGCAGTGGGTACAGGGCGGGCGGCTACACCTTC | CASSGYRAGGYTF
TRBD2 | TRBJ2-5 | TRBV11-2 | NA | TGTGCCAGCAGCTTAGGACAAGGACTAGCTATAGAGACCCAGTACTTC | CASSLGQGLAIETQYF
TRBD1 | TRBJ1-1 | TRBV4-1 | NA | TGCGCCAGCAGCCAATTTGGACAGGGGGGCACTGAAGCTTTCTTT | CASSQFGQGGTEAFF
TRBD2 | TRBJ2-1 | TRBV5-1 | NA | TGCGCCAGCAGCTCCGGACTAGCGGGGATGAATGAGCAGTTCTTC | CASSSGLAGMNEQFF
NA | TRBJ2-5 | TRBV27 | NA | TGTGCCAGCAGTTTTTCGGGTGAGACCCAGTACTTC | CASSFSGETQYF
NA | TRBJ1-2 | TRBV27 | few | TGTGCCAGCAGTTTGCCAGGGTATGGCTACACCTTC | CASSLPGYGYTF
TRBD1 | TRBJ1-1 | TRBV7-3 | few | TGTGCCAGCAGCTTGTACCCGGACAGGGGCGAAGCTTTCTTT | CASSLYPDRGEAFF
NA | TRBJ2-7 | TRBV7-7 | few | TGTGCTAGCAGCTTAGCTCCCCCCGCGGAGCAGTACTTC | CASSLAPPAEQYF
NA | TRBJ2-5 | TRBV5-1 | NA | TGCGCCAGCAGCTTCACAGGGATGAACCAAGAGACCCAGTACTTC | CASSFTGMNQETQYF
NA | TRBJ1-2 | TRBV5-6 | few | TGTGCCAGCAGCTTGGAGGGGTTCTATGGCTACACCTTC | CASSLEGFYGYTF
NA | TRBJ2-5 | TRBV4-3 | NA | TGCGCCAGCAGCCAATCCCCCGGTAACAGCGGAGAGACCCAGTACTTC | CASSQSPGNSGETQYF
TRBD1 | TRBJ1-1 | TRBV4-1 | NA | TGCGCCAGCAGCCTTGACAGGGGCCTTCAAGCTTTCTTT | CASSLDRGLQAFF
TRBD1 | TRBJ1-1 | TRBV5-1 | few | TGCGCCAGCAGCCAGACAGGGGCCATGAACACTGAAGCTTTCTTT | CASSQTGAMNTEAFF
TRBD1 | TRBJ2-7 | TRBV15 | NA | TGTGCCACCAGCACTGGAGAAATGAGACAGGGGGTCGAGCAGTACTTC | CATSTGEMRQGVEQYF
NA | TRBJ2-3 | TRBV7-2 | NA | TGTGCCAGCAGCTTATACAGGGAAGCAGATACGCAGTATTTT | CASSLYREADTQYF
NA | TRBJ1-2 | TRBV4-3 | NA | TGCGCCAGCAGCCTTCTAGGGGGAGAAAAGTATGGCTACACCTTC | CASSLLGGEKYGYTF
TRBD2 | TRBJ2-3 | TRBV7-9 | few | TGTGCCAGCAGCTGGGAGCGGGAGATAGATACGCAGTATTTT | CASSWEREIDTQYF
NA | TRBJ2-1 | TRBV6-1 | NA | TGTGCCAGCAGTGACCCGGGAGTGCAGTTCTTC | CASSDPGVQFF
TRBD2 | TRBJ2-1 | TRBV2 | NA | TGTGCCAGCAGGGGACTAGCGGCTGATAATGAGCAGTTCTTC | CASRGLAADNEQFF
NA | TRBJ2-1 | TRBV18 | few | TGTGCCAGCTCACCGGTTAGCAATGAGCAGTTCTTC | CASSPVSNEQFF
TRBD2 | TRBJ2-7 | TRBV5-4 | NA | TGTGCCAGCAGCCAGAGCGGGAGGCCCCCCTACGAGCAGTACTTC | CASSQSGRPPYEQYF
NA | TRBJ2-7 | TRBV5-1 | NA | TGCGCCAGCAGCCTAAGGCTAGGCTCCTACGAGCAGTACTTC | CASSLRLGSYEQYF
NA | TRBJ2-7 | TRBV5-1 | few | TGCGCCAGCAGCCCAGGTCTACAGAACTACGAGCAGTACTTC | CASSPGLQNYEQYF
NA | TRBJ2-7 | TRBV5-6 | NA | TGTGCCAGCAGCGCATACTACGAGCAGTACTTC | CASSAYYEQYF
TRBD1 | TRBJ2-7 | TRBV28 | few | TGTGCCAGCAGAACGGACAGGGGGCGAGACGAGCAGTACTTC | CASRTDRGRDEQYF
TRBD2 | TRBJ2-3 | TRBV6-6 | NA | TGTGCCAGCAGTAACCCGGGACTAGCCTCAGATACGCAGTATTTT | CASSNPGLASDTQYF
NA | TRBJ1-1 | TRBV20-1 | few | TGCAGTGCTAGCAGGGGTGAAGCTTTCTTT | CSASRGEAFF
NA | TRBJ1-2 | TRBV30 | few | TGTGCCTGGAGTGAGGGACTACTTAACTATGGCTACACCTTC | CAWSEGLLNYGYTF
TRBD1 | TRBJ1-1 | TRBV18 | NA | TGTGCCAGCTCTCCAGACAGGGTGGGGACTGAAGCTTTCTTT | CASSPDRVGTEAFF
NA | TRBJ1-1 | TRBV5-1 | NA | TGCGCCAGCAGCTTGGCCAGGCGGACAGATGAAGCTTTCTTT | CASSLARRTDEAFF
NA | TRBJ2-7 | TRBV4-1 | few | TGCGCCAGCAGCCAAGGCCAGGGGATGTACGAGCAGTACTTC | CASSQGQGMYEQYF
TRBD2 | TRBJ2-7 | TRBV7-9 | NA | TGTGCCAGCAGCGGCTACGGGGGGAGCGAGCAGTACTTC | CASSGYGGSEQYF
NA | TRBJ1-5 | TRBV10-3 | few | TGTGCCATCAGTGATAAACAGCTTAGCAATCAGCCCCAGCATTTT | CAISDKQLSNQPQHF
TRBD1 | TRBJ2-7 | TRBV9 | few | TGTGCCAGCAGTCCCCCCGGGACAGTAGCCTACGAGCAGTACTTC | CASSPPGTVAYEQYF
TRBD1 | TRBJ2-2 | TRBV5-1 | few | TGCGCCAGCAGCTTAGGACAGGGCCGAGGGAGGGAGCTGTTTTTT | CASSLGQGRGRELFF
TRBD1 | TRBJ1-1 | TRBV20-1 | few | TGCAGTGCTTACAGGGGAACTGAAGCTTTCTTT | CSAYRGTEAFF
TRBD1 | TRBJ2-2 | TRBV6-5 | NA | TGTGCCAGCAGAAGAGGGACAGGGATGGACGGGGAGCTGTTTTTT | CASRRGTGMDGELFF
NA | TRBJ2-4 | TRBV12-1 | NA | TGTGCCAGCAGCCACAAAGTAGCGGGAGAATTAGCCAAAAACATTCAGTACTTC | CASSHKVAGELAKNIQYF
TRBD2 | TRBJ2-3 | TRBV5-1 | few | TGCGCCAGCAGCGGGACTAGCGGAAGCACAGATACGCAGTATTTT | CASSGTSGSTDTQYF
TRBD1 | TRBJ2-5 | TRBV11-3 | few | TGTGCCAGCAGCCCGACAGGGAAAGAGACCCAGTACTTC | CASSPTGKETQYF
NA | TRBJ2-2 | TRBV6-1 | many | TGTGCCAGCGTTGTTGGCAACGGGGAGCTGTTTTTT | CASVVGNGELFF
TRBD2 | TRBJ2-2 | TRBV9 | few | TGTGCCAGCAGCGTCGATATAGCGGGGGAGGGCGGGGAGCTGTTTTTT | CASSVDIAGEGGELFF
NA | TRBJ1-2 | TRBV28 | few | TGTGCCAGAATCTCAGCAGGGGACTATGGCTACACCTTC | CARISAGDYGYTF
TRBD2 | TRBJ2-1 | TRBV5-4 | few | TGTGCCAGCAGCTGGGTACTAGCGGGAGGGGCCTACAATGAGCAGTTCTTC | CASSWVLAGGAYNEQFF
NA | TRBJ2-5 | TRBV28 | few | TGTGCCAGCAGCCCCCCCCCAGGGGTATCCCAAGAGACCCAGTACTTC | CASSPPPGVSQETQYF
NA | TRBJ1-3 | TRBV2 | NA | TGTGCCAGCAGGATGGGGGCATCTGGAAGCACCATATATTTT | CASRMGASGSTIYF
NA | TRBJ2-1 | TRBV20-1 | NA | TGCAGTGCTTCCCCCAGCAATGAGCAGTTCTTC | CSASPSNEQFF
NA | TRBJ2-1 | TRBV21-1 | NA | TGTGCCAGCAGCCTATATACTAGCGCCCACAATGAGCAGTTCTTC | CASSLYTSAHNEQFF
TRBD2 | TRBJ2-2 | TRBV5-1 | few | TGCGCCAGCAGCTTGGTAGCTAGCGGGGCCGGGGAGCTGTTTTTT | CASSLVASGAGELFF
TRBD2 | TRBJ2-2 | TRBV4-1 | NA | TGCGCCAGCAGCCACCACCCCGGGACTAGTATAGCCGGGGAGCTGTTTTTT | CASSHHPGTSIAGELFF
NA | TRBJ2-6 | TRBV7-2 | few | TGTGCCAGCAGCTTAACCCTAACAGCCTCTGGGGCCAACGTCCTGACTTTC | CASSLTLTASGANVLTF